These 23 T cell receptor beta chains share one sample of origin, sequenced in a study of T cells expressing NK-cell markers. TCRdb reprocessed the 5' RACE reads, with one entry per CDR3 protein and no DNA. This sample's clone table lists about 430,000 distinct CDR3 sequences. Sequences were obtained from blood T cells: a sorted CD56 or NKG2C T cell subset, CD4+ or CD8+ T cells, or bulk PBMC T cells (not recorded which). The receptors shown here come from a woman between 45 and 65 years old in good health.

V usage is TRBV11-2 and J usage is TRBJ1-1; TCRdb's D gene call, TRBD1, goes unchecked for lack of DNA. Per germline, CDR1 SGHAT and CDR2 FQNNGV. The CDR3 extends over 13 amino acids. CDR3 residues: CASSLDSGMEAFF. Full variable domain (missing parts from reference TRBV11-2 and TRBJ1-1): EAGVAQSPRYKIIEKRQSVAFWCNPISGHATLYWYQQILGQGPKLLIQFQNNGVVDDSQLPKDRFSAERLKGVDSTLKIQPAKLEDSAVYLCASSLDSGMEAFFGQGTRLTVV.

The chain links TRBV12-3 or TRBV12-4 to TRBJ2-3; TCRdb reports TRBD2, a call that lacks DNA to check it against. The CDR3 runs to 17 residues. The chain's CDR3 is CASSWGRRSRGTDTQYF.

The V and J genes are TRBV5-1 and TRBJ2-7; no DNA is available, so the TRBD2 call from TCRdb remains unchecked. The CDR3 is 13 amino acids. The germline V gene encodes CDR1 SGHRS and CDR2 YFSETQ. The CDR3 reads CASSFPPDIEQYF.

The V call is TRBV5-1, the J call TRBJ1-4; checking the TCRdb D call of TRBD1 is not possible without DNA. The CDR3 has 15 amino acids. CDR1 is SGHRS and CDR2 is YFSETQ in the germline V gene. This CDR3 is CASRPTGNPNEKLFF.

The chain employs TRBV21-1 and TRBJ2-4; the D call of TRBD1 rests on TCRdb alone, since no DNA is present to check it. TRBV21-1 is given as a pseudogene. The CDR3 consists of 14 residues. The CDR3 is CASSKGPVKNIQYF.

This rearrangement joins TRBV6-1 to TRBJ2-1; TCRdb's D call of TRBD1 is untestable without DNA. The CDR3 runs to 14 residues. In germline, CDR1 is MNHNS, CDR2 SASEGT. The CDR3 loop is CASSEAHRGNEQFF.

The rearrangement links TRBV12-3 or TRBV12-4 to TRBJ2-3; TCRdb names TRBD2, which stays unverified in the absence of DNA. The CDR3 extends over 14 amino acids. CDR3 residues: CASSSTSETDTQYF.

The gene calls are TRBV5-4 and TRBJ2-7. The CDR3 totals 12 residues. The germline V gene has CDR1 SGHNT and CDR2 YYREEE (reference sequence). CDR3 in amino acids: CASSHDGYEQYF.

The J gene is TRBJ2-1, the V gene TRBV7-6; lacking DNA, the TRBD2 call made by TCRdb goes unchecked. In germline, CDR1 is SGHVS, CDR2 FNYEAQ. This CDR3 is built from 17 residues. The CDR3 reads CASSPSRRRQKHNEQFF.

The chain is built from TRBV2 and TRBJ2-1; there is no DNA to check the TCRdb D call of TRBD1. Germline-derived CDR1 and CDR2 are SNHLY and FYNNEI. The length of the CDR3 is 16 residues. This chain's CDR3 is CASTSKGTGSYNEQFF.

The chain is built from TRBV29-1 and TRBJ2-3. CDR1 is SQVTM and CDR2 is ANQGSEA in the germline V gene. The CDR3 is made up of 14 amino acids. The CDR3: CSVEGIPSTDTQYF.

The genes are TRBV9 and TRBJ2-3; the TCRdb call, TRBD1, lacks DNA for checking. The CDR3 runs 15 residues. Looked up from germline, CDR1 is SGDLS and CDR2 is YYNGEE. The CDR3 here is CASGVRWGSTDTQYF.

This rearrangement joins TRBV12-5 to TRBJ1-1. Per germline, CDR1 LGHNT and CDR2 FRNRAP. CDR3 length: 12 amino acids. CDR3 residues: CASGSMTVQAFF.

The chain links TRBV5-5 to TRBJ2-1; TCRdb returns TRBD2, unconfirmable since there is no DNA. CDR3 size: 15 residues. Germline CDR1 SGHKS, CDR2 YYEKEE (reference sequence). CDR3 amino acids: CASSLSSSGRGEQFF.

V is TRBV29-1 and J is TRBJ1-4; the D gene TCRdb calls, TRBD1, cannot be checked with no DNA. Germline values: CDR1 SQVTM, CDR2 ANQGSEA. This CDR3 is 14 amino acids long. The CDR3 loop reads CSGATGTGNEKLFF.

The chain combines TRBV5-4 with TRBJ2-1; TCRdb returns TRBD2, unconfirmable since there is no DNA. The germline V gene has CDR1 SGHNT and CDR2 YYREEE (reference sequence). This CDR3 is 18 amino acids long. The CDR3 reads CASSLAIGSGGLGNEQFF. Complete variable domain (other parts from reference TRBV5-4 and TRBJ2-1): ETGVTQSPTHLIKTRGQQVTLRCSSQSGHNTVSWYQQALGQGPQFIFQYYREEENGRGNFPPRFSGLQFPNYSSELNVNALELDDSALYLCASSLAIGSGGLGNEQFFGPGTRLTVL.

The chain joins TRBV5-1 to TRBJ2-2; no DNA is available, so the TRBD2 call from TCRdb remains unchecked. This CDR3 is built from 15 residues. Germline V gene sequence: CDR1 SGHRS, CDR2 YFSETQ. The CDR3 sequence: CASSAIGGETGELFF. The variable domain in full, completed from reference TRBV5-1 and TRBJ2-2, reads KAGVTQTPRYLIKTRGQQVTLSCSPISGHRSVSWYQQTPGQGLQFLFEYFSETQRNKGNFPGRFSGRQFSNSRSEMNVSTLELGDSALYLCASSAIGGETGELFFGEGSRLTVL.

The CDR3 loop reads CASSPRLAGSEQFF. The genes are TRBV12-3 or TRBV12-4 and TRBJ2-1; the D call from TCRdb, TRBD2, cannot be confirmed without DNA. The CDR3 spans 14 residues.

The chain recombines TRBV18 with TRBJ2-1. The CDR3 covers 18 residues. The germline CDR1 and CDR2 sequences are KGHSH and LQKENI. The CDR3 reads CASSPPGERKGPYNEQFF.

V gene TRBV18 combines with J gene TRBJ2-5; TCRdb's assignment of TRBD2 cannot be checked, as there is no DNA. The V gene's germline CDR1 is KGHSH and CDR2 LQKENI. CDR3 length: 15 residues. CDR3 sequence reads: CASSSSGNRQETQYF.

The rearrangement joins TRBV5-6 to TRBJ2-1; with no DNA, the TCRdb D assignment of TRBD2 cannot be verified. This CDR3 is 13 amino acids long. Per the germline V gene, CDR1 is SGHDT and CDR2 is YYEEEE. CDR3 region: CASTGQRDNEQFF.

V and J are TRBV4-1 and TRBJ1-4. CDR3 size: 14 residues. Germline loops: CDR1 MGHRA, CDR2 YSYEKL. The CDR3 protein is CASRPLATNEKLFF.

The CDR3 here is CASSVALGGRGLEETQYF. The chain recombines TRBV9 with TRBJ2-5; the TCRdb D gene call, TRBD2, has no DNA to confirm it. The CDR3 loop spans 18 amino acids. In germline, CDR1 is SGDLS, CDR2 YYNGEE.